The clone carrying this TCR beta chain showed up just a few times. Its matching antigen is unknown. The data derive from a study of a mutant IDH1 vaccine in newly diagnosed glioma. Study context: The treated population exhibited a male proportion of approximately 62%, a female proportion of around 40%, and a mean age of around 40 years. Most had both radiotherapy and temozolomide beforehand; others had only one.

The germline CDR1 and CDR2 sequences are SGHKS and YYEKEE (reference sequence). There are 11 residues in the CDR3. V lost 4 bases, J lost 4 bases, and 5 bases lay in between. Study outcomes and limitations: There seemed to be no relation between pseudoprogression and changes in top peripheral T cell clonotypes.

Time point in this sample: baseline, week 1 (first vaccination visit). Noted treatment: pre-vaccination baseline after standard-of-care therapy. Profiling relied on immunoSEQ multiplex PCR, and the TCRdb table lists in-frame clones only, not all of them. In the table there are some 67,000 clones, about 86% of which are singletons. This specimen was peripheral blood mononuclear cells (PBMCs), taken from a glioma patient treated with radiotherapy, temozolomide or both. This receptor was identified in a young woman with glioma. Some clones in this sample may be carry-over from other donors' samples. The V call is TRBV5-5, the J call TRBJ1-1; no definite D call. CDR3 protein: CASSPGTEAFF. DNA for the CDR3: TGTGCCAGCAGCCCGGGCACTGAAGCTTTCTTT.